The following is a T cell receptor (beta chain) sequence with its context. These data originate in a study of shared clonotypes between healthy human individuals. Naive CD8 isolation took CD45RO-negative cells positively selected for CCR7 and excluded terminally differentiated effector memory CD45RA+ cells. Healthy HIV-negative adults without recent acute infections or vaccinations served as donors. Trimming at V came to 5 bases and at J to 6 bases, leaving 8 bases not matched to a gene. The CDR3 loop spans 16 amino acids. The V gene's germline CDR1 is SGHAT and CDR2 FQNNGV. Using immunoSEQ multiplex PCR, the repertoire was profiled, and TCRdb retains in-frame clones only, with some absent. This sample has about 700,000 clones, with 92% found just once.

J is TRBJ2-7 and V is TRBV11-2; 15 bases are a match to TRBD2. This TCR was sampled from a man in his thirties or forties in good health. Material: naive CD8+ T cells sorted from blood. The CDR3 nucleotides read TGTGCCAGCAGCGCGCGGACTAGCGGGAGGGTTGGCGAGCAGTACTTC. Translation: CASSARTSGRVGEQYF.